Each of the 10 T cell receptor beta chains below was sequenced from the same sample in a study of neurological immune-mediated disorders (dated by TCRdb to between 2018 and 2021). In light of the paper, this sample's time point label describes: longitudinal time-point 3. Receptor amplification or capture employed 5' RACE. Sequencing used an Illumina HiSeq 2500. In TCRdb, the public reads were trimmed at Q25 with fastp and aligned with MiXCR, with productive beta chains retained. Rows are unified per CDR3 protein, each entry keeping the most common DNA and genes. The table for this sample lists roughly 100,000 distinct CDR3 sequences; 10% to 11% of them were counted only once. The ten largest clones add up to 3.1% of the sample. Sequenced material: PBMCs. The receptors shown here come from a female donor with HTLV-1-associated myelopathy (HAM/TSP).

This clonotype has a count of ten or more. The chain uses TRBV7-2 and TRBJ2-7, with D maybe TRBD1 (6 bases). The CDR3 extends over 18 amino acids. V was trimmed by 0 bases and J by 2 bases, leaving 20 bases between them. The germline CDR1 and CDR2 sequences are SGHTA and FQGNSA. CDR3 residues: CASSLASVAGTNTYEQYF. In nucleotides, the CDR3 is TGTGCCAGCAGCTTAGCCTCGGTTGCAGGGACAAATACCTACGAGCAGTACTTC.

This clonotype was seen ten or more times. The chain combines TRBV6-5 with TRBJ2-7; tentative D call: TRBD2 (6 bases). Trimming pared 8 bases from V and 2 bases from J, leaving 22 bases between. Germline CDR1 MNHEY, CDR2 SVGAGI. The CDR3 has 16 residues. The CDR3 is CASLASRSGTTYEQYF. As DNA, the CDR3 is TGTGCCAGCCTAGCGAGCCGGAGCGGTACAACCTACGAGCAGTACTTC.

Only a few counts were recorded for this clonotype. The gene calls are TRBV20-1 and TRBJ2-3; 8 bases match TRBD2. The germline gives CDR1 DFQATT, CDR2 SNEGSKA (reference sequence). The CDR3 totals 19 residues. J lost 5 bases, V lost 5 bases, and 24 bases had no gene match. Here the CDR3 reads CSAATPRGAASGRIDTQYF. In DNA form, the CDR3 reads TGCAGTGCTGCCACCCCGCGGGGGGCGGCTAGCGGACGCATAGATACGCAGTATTTT.

This clonotype was detected ten times or more. The genes are TRBV10-3 and TRBJ1-1; TRBD1 agrees at 7 bases. The V gene's germline CDR1 is ENHRY and CDR2 SYGVKD. The junction had 12 bases not matched to a gene; V was cut back by 10 bases and J by 1 base. This CDR3 has 15 residues. CDR3 loop: CATNGAGGRNTEAFF. CDR3 sequence (DNA): TGTGCCACCAACGGGGCAGGGGGACGGAACACTGAAGCTTTCTTT.

This clonotype was seen many times. The J gene is TRBJ2-3, the V gene TRBV6-5; D gene unclear. Germline CDR1 MNHEY, CDR2 SVGAGI. This CDR3 contains 11 residues. The V gene lost 1 base and the J gene lost 7 bases, with 3 bases spanning the gap. The CDR3 region has the DNA TGTGCCAGCAGTTACTTTAATACGCAGTATTTT. This gives the protein CASSYFNTQYF.

This clonotype occurred many times. V is TRBV12-3 or TRBV12-4 and J is TRBJ2-7; D unclear. V was cut by 5 bases and J by 6 bases, with 11 bases left in between. The CDR3 is made up of 12 amino acids. The DNA for the CDR3 is TGTGCCAGCAGTCCAAATAGGGTCGAGCAGTACTTC. The encoded protein is CASSPNRVEQYF.

This clonotype has a count of ten or more. Here the CDR3 reads CAIFASVSNEQFF. CDR3 nucleotide sequence: TGTGCCATCTTCGCTAGCGTGAGCAATGAGCAGTTCTTC. This chain joins TRBV10-3 and TRBJ2-1; the D gene is possibly TRBD2 (6 bases). The ends were cut back, 8 bases at V and 6 bases at J, with 14 bases in the middle. CDR1 and CDR2 (germline): ENHRY, SYGVKD. CDR3 length: 13 amino acids.

The sample holds many counts of this clonotype. CDR3 bases: TGCAGCGTTGAGGGACAGGGGCGGCGTACGCAGTATTTT. Encoded protein: CSVEGQGRRTQYF. The chain has TRBV29-1 and TRBJ2-3; 10 bases are shared with TRBD1. The trim removed 3 bases at V and 8 bases at J, leaving 5 bases unmatched. CDR1 is SQVTM, CDR2 ANQGSEA, per germline. This CDR3 comprises 13 residues.

This clonotype was observed at least ten times. This chain connects TRBV3-1 to TRBJ2-7, with D possibly being TRBD2 (5 bases). V was clipped by 9 bases and J by 2 bases, with 14 bases between them. The germline V gene has CDR1 LGHDT and CDR2 YNNKEL (reference sequence). The CDR3 is made up of 13 amino acids. CDR3 loop: CASQPTGAYEQYF. The CDR3 bases are TGTGCCAGTCAGCCAACCGGGGCCTACGAGCAGTACTTC.

This clonotype was counted many times. The chain's CDR3 is CSVEEVRGPRGKTQYF. The CDR3 coding sequence is TGCAGCGTTGAAGAGGTGCGGGGGCCTAGAGGAAAGACCCAGTACTTC. V gene TRBV29-1 combines with J gene TRBJ2-5, with TRBD2 as a possible D gene (7 bases). The germline CDR1 and CDR2 sequences are SQVTM and ANQGSEA. Trimming removed 0 bases from V and 6 bases from J, with 20 bases in between. The CDR3 contains 16 residues.